Listed here are 16 T cell receptor beta chains from one sample, sequenced in a study of blood T cell repertoires in COVID-19. Measured with immunoSEQ multiplex PCR; TCRdb has only the in-frame clones, and not every one. The sample holds 270,000 or so clones, 84% seen once. The sequenced sample consisted of peripheral blood. The source of these receptors is a human donor with COVID-19, enrolled during active disease. The donor label of this sample is uncertain.

The chain couples TRBV6-1 to TRBJ2-2, with 10 bases fitting TRBD1. CDR1 and CDR2 from the germline V gene are MNHNS and SASEGT. The CDR3 is 16 residues long. The trim removed 3 bases at V and 4 bases at J, leaving 5 bases unmatched. Written as DNA, the CDR3 is TGTGCCAGCAGTGATCACCGGGACAGGGGCACCGGGGAGCTGTTTTTT. Translation gives CASSDHRDRGTGELFF.

The DNA of the CDR3 is TGTGCCAGCAGTTTAGGGACAATGGAGATGTATGGTTTCTTT. Amino acids: CASSLGTMEMYGFF. This chain connects TRBV28 to TRBJ1-1; possibly TRBD1 for D (6 bases). The CDR3 contains 14 residues. Germline V gene data show CDR1 as MDHEN and CDR2 as SYDVKM. V lost 2 bases and J 13 bases, leaving 20 bases between the germline ends.

This chain joins TRBV6-5 and TRBJ2-1; 8 bases are a match to TRBD2. J was trimmed by 9 bases and V by 5 bases; bases with no gene match: 9. Germline V gives CDR1 MNHEY, CDR2 SVGAGI. The CDR3 spans 14 residues. CDR3 loop: CASSPNSGVVEQFF. DNA for the CDR3: TGTGCCAGCAGTCCCAATAGCGGGGTGGTTGAGCAGTTCTTC.

This sequence joins TRBV28 and TRBJ2-6; D possibly corresponds to TRBD1 (5 bases). Germline V gene lookup returns CDR1 MDHEN and CDR2 SYDVKM. Trimming left V 5 bases short and J 0 bases short, with 8 bases between. CDR3 length: 15 residues. The CDR3 DNA follows: TGTGCCAGCAGTAATAGGGGCTCTGGGGCCAACGTCCTGACTTTC. Translating gives CASSNRGSGANVLTF.

The gene calls are TRBV6-2 or TRBV6-3 and TRBJ2-3; 10 bases line up with TRBD2. CDR3 size: 18 residues. The ends lost 2 bases at V and 0 bases at J; junction bases unmatched: 8. CDR1 is MNHEY, CDR2 SVGEGT, per germline. The CDR3 nucleotides are TGTGCCAGCAGTTACACCCATTGGACTAGCGGAAGCACAGATACGCAGTATTTT. Encoded protein: CASSYTHWTSGSTDTQYF.

The chain combines TRBV19 with TRBJ2-3; 10 positions match TRBD2. The V segment lost 9 bases and the J segment 5 bases; nucleotides outside the gene matches: 11. CDR3 size: 15 residues. From germline, CDR1 is LNHDA and CDR2 SQIVND (reference sequence). CDR3 protein: CASRGAGGREDTQYF. CDR3 nucleotides: TGTGCCAGCCGGGGAGCGGGAGGGCGGGAAGATACGCAGTATTTT.

This sequence joins TRBV19 and TRBJ2-6, with a possible D match to TRBD2 (7 bases). CDR3 length equals 18 residues. Germline values: CDR1 LNHDA, CDR2 SQIVND (reference sequence). Trimming took 7 bases from V and 0 from J, leaving 19 bases between them. The CDR3, as DNA: TGTGCCAGTAAACTTGGGGGGGCTGGGCTCTCTGGGGCCAACGTCCTGACTTTC. Its protein is CASKLGGAGLSGANVLTF.

This sequence joins TRBV7-2 and TRBJ2-1; the match to TRBD2 covers 12 bases. From germline, CDR1 is SGHTA and CDR2 FQGNSA. The ends lost 5 bases at V and 7 bases at J; junction bases unmatched: 3. This CDR3 region has 14 residues. The CDR3 here is CASSGLAGWNEQFF. CDR3 bases: TGTGCCAGCAGCGGACTAGCGGGATGGAATGAGCAGTTCTTC.

The gene calls are TRBV3-1 (or the pseudogene TRBV3-2) and TRBJ1-2, with TRBD1 matching over 7 bases. CDR1 and CDR2 from the germline V gene are LGHDT and YNNKEL (reference sequence). V shed 7 bases, J shed 7 bases, and the junction held 9 bases outside the gene matches. CDR3 size: 13 residues. The CDR3 is CASTTTGLSGYTF. CDR3 in DNA: TGTGCCAGCACCACGACAGGGTTGAGTGGCTACACCTTC.

This clone was counted many times. At one boundary the junction diverges from the germline segment, which might be a read error. The J gene is TRBJ2-1, the V gene TRBV7-8, with 8 bases that match TRBD1. The CDR3 is 10 amino acids. From germline, CDR1 is SGHVS and CDR2 FQNEAQ. As DNA, the CDR3 is TGTGCCAGCGGGCCGGGACAGGCGATCTTC. Encoded protein: CASGPGQAIF.

CDR3 loop: CAISPTGDGYTF. The CDR3 nucleotides read TGTGCCATCAGCCCGACAGGGGATGGCTACACCTTC. The J gene is TRBJ1-2, the V gene TRBV10-3, with 8 bases fitting TRBD1. The CDR3 is 12 amino acids. Germline CDR1 reads ENHRY; CDR2 reads SYGVKD. V lost 6 bases, J lost 6 bases, and 3 bases stayed unmatched.

V usage is TRBV27 and J usage is TRBJ2-2, with D possibly TRBD1 on 6 matching bases. Germline V gene data show CDR1 as MNHEY and CDR2 as SMNVEV (reference sequence). V was pared by 7 bases and J by 3 bases, with 18 bases between. CDR3 size: 16 residues. For the CDR3, the DNA is TGTGCCAGCAACTCAGGGGCCCTCCCTTACACCGGGGAGCTGTTTTTT. This encodes CASNSGALPYTGELFF.

This clone showed up just a few times. J is TRBJ1-2 and V is TRBV9; the D is unclear. The CDR3 extends over 14 amino acids. Trimming pared 7 bases from V and 0 bases from J, leaving 13 bases between. Germline V lookup: CDR1 SGDLS, CDR2 YYNGEE. The CDR3: CASEPGLANYGYTF. The CDR3 DNA follows: TGTGCCAGCGAACCAGGATTAGCTAACTATGGCTACACCTTC. Full variable domain (rest looked up from reference TRBV9 and TRBJ1-2): DSGVTQTPKHLITATGQRVTLRCSPRSGDLSVYWYQQSLDQGLQFLIQYYNGEERAKGNILERFSAQQFPDLHSELNLSSLELGDSALYFCASEPGLANYGYTFGSGTRLTVV.

The chain links TRBV27 to TRBJ2-7, with 11 bases that match TRBD2. The CDR3 extends over 14 amino acids. Germline-derived CDR1 and CDR2 are MNHEY and SMNVEV (reference sequence). Germline trimming cut 6 bases from V and 3 bases from J; bases unmatched to any gene: 4. CDR3 amino acids: CASSRTSGYYEQYF. CDR3 bases: TGTGCCAGCAGCCGGACTAGCGGGTACTACGAGCAGTACTTC.

V and J are TRBV15 and TRBJ1-2, with no clear D. Between the trimmed V and J ends, which lost 0 bases and 4 bases, there was a span of 12 bases. This CDR3 comprises 15 residues. CDR1 is LNHNV and CDR2 is YYDKDF in the germline V gene (reference sequence). For the CDR3, the DNA is TGTGCCACCAGCAGAGATTTGGCAGGTAGCTATGGCTACACCTTC. Its protein is CATSRDLAGSYGYTF.

CDR3 region: CASSPRTSGTYNEQFF. CDR3 bases: TGTGCCAGTAGTCCCAGGACTAGCGGGACCTACAATGAGCAGTTCTTC. The chain uses TRBV19 and TRBJ2-1; 12 nucleotides agree with TRBD2. The CDR3 is 16 residues long. CDR1 and CDR2 (germline): LNHDA, SQIVND (reference sequence). J lost 2 bases, V lost 5 bases, and 4 bases had no gene match.